This is a list of T cell receptor beta chains from one sample in a study of Ad26.COV2.S vaccination and SARS-CoV-2 variants. Profiling relied on immunoSEQ multiplex PCR, and the TCRdb table lists in-frame clones only, not all of them. Of about 390,000 clones in the sample, 80% to 90% are singletons; the top ten hold about 3.6%. Specimen: peripheral blood, collected in a trial of Ad26.COV2.S vaccine versus placebo. These receptors all stem from a person between 18 and 60 years old who received the Ad26.COV2.S COVID-19 vaccine or a placebo. CDR3s include the opening cysteine and the closing phenylalanine or tryptophan. Fields, in order: CDR3 length, J gene, clone size, D gene, V gene, CDR3 DNA, CDR3 protein. A D gene is named only where the DNA matches it firmly. Expanded clones are given a class, and other clones once, few, many or no size at all.

CDR3 length: 16; J gene: TRBJ1-3; clone size: once; D gene: .; V gene: TRBV5-8; CDR3 DNA: TGTGCCAGCAGCTTAACAGGGATTCACTCTGGAAACACCATATATTTT; CDR3 protein: CASSLTGIHSGNTIYF
CDR3 length: 15; J gene: TRBJ2-5; clone size: once; D gene: TRBD1; V gene: TRBV6-6; CDR3 DNA: TGTGCCAGCAGGGGGGGACAGGGGATTGTGGAGACCCAGTACTTC; CDR3 protein: CASRGGQGIVETQYF
CDR3 length: 14; J gene: TRBJ2-2; clone size: .; D gene: .; V gene: TRBV7-8; CDR3 DNA: TGTGCCAGCAGCTGGGGACATGCGGACGGGGAGCTGTTTTTT; CDR3 protein: CASSWGHADGELFF
CDR3 length: 12; J gene: TRBJ2-7; clone size: .; D gene: TRBD1; V gene: TRBV6-6; CDR3 DNA: TGTGCCAGCAGCGAAGACAGGGCCTCGCGTTACTTC; CDR3 protein: CASSEDRASRYF
CDR3 length: 18; J gene: TRBJ1-2; clone size: .; D gene: .; V gene: TRBV3-1/TRBV3-2; CDR3 DNA: TGTGCCAGCAGCCCCCAAGGTATCAGGGTTGGGACTAACTATGGCTACACCTTC; CDR3 protein: CASSPQGIRVGTNYGYTF
CDR3 length: 16; J gene: TRBJ2-3; clone size: .; D gene: .; V gene: TRBV2; CDR3 DNA: TGTGCCAGCAGTGAAGGTCCGGGGCTTAGCACAGATACGCAGTATTTT; CDR3 protein: CASSEGPGLSTDTQYF
CDR3 length: 15; J gene: TRBJ2-1; clone size: .; D gene: TRBD2; V gene: TRBV4-1; CDR3 DNA: TGCGCCAGCAGAATAGCGGGGGGGCCTAGGAATGAGCAGTTCTTC; CDR3 protein: CASRIAGGPRNEQFF
CDR3 length: 12; J gene: TRBJ1-2; clone size: few; D gene: .; V gene: TRBV5-4; CDR3 DNA: TGTGCCAGCAGCTTGGTTCAGGGAAGAGACACCTTC; CDR3 protein: CASSLVQGRDTF
CDR3 length: 14; J gene: TRBJ2-5; clone size: .; D gene: .; V gene: TRBV18; CDR3 DNA: TGTGCCAGCTCGCCACCGGGAGACCGAGAGACCCAGTACTTC; CDR3 protein: CASSPPGDRETQYF
CDR3 length: 13; J gene: TRBJ2-7; clone size: .; D gene: .; V gene: TRBV5-1; CDR3 DNA: TGCGCCAGCAGCTGGACGGCCTCCTACGAGCAGTACTTC; CDR3 protein: CASSWTASYEQYF
CDR3 length: 13; J gene: TRBJ2-1; clone size: .; D gene: .; V gene: TRBV2; CDR3 DNA: TGTGCCAGCAGTAGGGCCATAGGCAATGAGCAGTTCTTC; CDR3 protein: CASSRAIGNEQFF
CDR3 length: 14; J gene: TRBJ2-5; clone size: .; D gene: .; V gene: TRBV2; CDR3 DNA: TGTGCCAGCAGTACCGGGGTGGTCGAAGAGACCCAGTACTTC; CDR3 protein: CASSTGVVEETQYF
CDR3 length: 13; J gene: TRBJ2-3; clone size: .; D gene: .; V gene: TRBV12-3/TRBV12-4; CDR3 DNA: TGTGCCAGCAGTTTCCCGGCGGAAGATACGCAGTATTTT; CDR3 protein: CASSFPAEDTQYF
CDR3 length: 14; J gene: TRBJ2-3; clone size: .; D gene: .; V gene: TRBV5-1; CDR3 DNA: TGCGCCAGCAAGGCGGGGACTAGCACAGATACGCAGTATTTT; CDR3 protein: CASKAGTSTDTQYF
CDR3 length: 12; J gene: TRBJ1-2; clone size: .; D gene: .; V gene: TRBV7-2; CDR3 DNA: TGTGCCAGCAGGCGTACTAACTATGGCTACACCTTC; CDR3 protein: CASRRTNYGYTF
CDR3 length: 15; J gene: TRBJ2-5; clone size: .; D gene: TRBD1; V gene: TRBV18; CDR3 DNA: TGTGCCAGCTCACCCGGGACAGGGTTGGAAGAGACCCAGTACTTC; CDR3 protein: CASSPGTGLEETQYF
CDR3 length: 17; J gene: TRBJ2-1; clone size: .; D gene: .; V gene: TRBV7-2; CDR3 DNA: TGTGCCAGCAGCTTACCCCAGGGGCCTGTTTCTCTAGGTGAGCAGTTCTTC; CDR3 protein: CASSLPQGPVSLGEQFF
CDR3 length: 15; J gene: TRBJ2-3; clone size: .; D gene: .; V gene: TRBV7-8; CDR3 DNA: TGTGCCAGCAGCCGATCGAGGGTGGGGGCAGATACGCAGTATTTT; CDR3 protein: CASSRSRVGADTQYF
CDR3 length: 14; J gene: TRBJ2-1; clone size: .; D gene: .; V gene: TRBV27; CDR3 DNA: TGTGCCAGCAGCCCCCACGAGGGTTGGGGTGAGCAGTTCTTC; CDR3 protein: CASSPHEGWGEQFF
CDR3 length: 14; J gene: TRBJ2-2; clone size: once; D gene: .; V gene: TRBV2; CDR3 DNA: TGTGCCAGCCTCCGGCATTGGGGGACCGGGGAGCTGTTTTTT; CDR3 protein: CASLRHWGTGELFF
CDR3 length: 14; J gene: TRBJ2-3; clone size: few; D gene: TRBD2; V gene: TRBV2; CDR3 DNA: TGTGCCAGCAGCCCTAGCGGGGTAACAGATACGCAGTATTTT; CDR3 protein: CASSPSGVTDTQYF
CDR3 length: 16; J gene: TRBJ2-7; clone size: .; D gene: TRBD1; V gene: TRBV6-2/TRBV6-3; CDR3 DNA: TGTGCCAGCAGTTACCAGGGACAGTTAACAGTCTACGAGCAGTACTTC; CDR3 protein: CASSYQGQLTVYEQYF
CDR3 length: 12; J gene: TRBJ1-2; clone size: .; D gene: .; V gene: TRBV10-3; CDR3 DNA: TGTGCCATCAGTGAATCCGGATATGGCTACACCTTC; CDR3 protein: CAISESGYGYTF
CDR3 length: 17; J gene: TRBJ1-5; clone size: .; D gene: TRBD1; V gene: TRBV30; CDR3 DNA: TGTGCCTGGAGCAAAGGGACAGGGCGGAGTAGCAATCAGCCCCAGCATTTT; CDR3 protein: CAWSKGTGRSSNQPQHF
CDR3 length: 16; J gene: TRBJ1-3; clone size: once; D gene: TRBD1; V gene: TRBV9; CDR3 DNA: TGTGCCAGCAGCGGAACAGGGGATTTCTCTGGAAACACCATATATTTT; CDR3 protein: CASSGTGDFSGNTIYF
CDR3 length: 15; J gene: TRBJ1-6; clone size: .; D gene: TRBD1; V gene: TRBV27; CDR3 DNA: TGTGCCACCTCCCAAACCGGGACAGTAAATTCACCCCTCCACTTT; CDR3 protein: CATSQTGTVNSPLHF
CDR3 length: 13; J gene: TRBJ2-7; clone size: few; D gene: TRBD1; V gene: TRBV19; CDR3 DNA: TGTGCCAGCATGGGACAGGACTCCTACGAGCAGTACTTC; CDR3 protein: CASMGQDSYEQYF
CDR3 length: 16; J gene: TRBJ1-1; clone size: .; D gene: TRBD1; V gene: TRBV29-1; CDR3 DNA: TGCAGCGTTGAAATCAGGGGGCGCGTTTTGAGCCCTGAAGCTTTCTTT; CDR3 protein: CSVEIRGRVLSPEAFF
CDR3 length: 13; J gene: TRBJ2-5; clone size: .; D gene: TRBD1; V gene: TRBV12-3/TRBV12-4; CDR3 DNA: TGTGCCAGCAGCGTAGGACAGGCGGAGACCCAGTACTTC; CDR3 protein: CASSVGQAETQYF
CDR3 length: 12; J gene: TRBJ2-7; clone size: .; D gene: .; V gene: TRBV7-9; CDR3 DNA: TGTGCCAGCGGTGGGGAAACCTACGAGCAGTACTTC; CDR3 protein: CASGGETYEQYF
CDR3 length: 15; J gene: TRBJ1-1; clone size: .; D gene: .; V gene: TRBV3-1/TRBV3-2; CDR3 DNA: TGTGCCAGCAGCCTCGCTGGGGGGTTTATCACTGAAGCTTTCTTT; CDR3 protein: CASSLAGGFITEAFF
CDR3 length: 15; J gene: TRBJ1-2; clone size: .; D gene: .; V gene: TRBV7-2; CDR3 DNA: TGTGCCAGCAGCTTAACGGCAGGGGCCATCTATGGCTACACCTTC; CDR3 protein: CASSLTAGAIYGYTF
CDR3 length: 14; J gene: TRBJ1-1; clone size: .; D gene: TRBD1; V gene: TRBV9; CDR3 DNA: TGTGCCAGCAGCGTAGGATCAGGGGGCACTGAAGCTTTCTTT; CDR3 protein: CASSVGSGGTEAFF
CDR3 length: 16; J gene: TRBJ2-7; clone size: .; D gene: .; V gene: TRBV1; CDR3 DNA: TGCACCAGCAGCCAGAGGGGTGGGCGGCTGAACTACGAGCAGTACTTC; CDR3 protein: CTSSQRGGRLNYEQYF
CDR3 length: 14; J gene: TRBJ1-2; clone size: .; D gene: TRBD1; V gene: TRBV5-4; CDR3 DNA: TGTGCCAGCAGCAAACCGACAGGGAAGGCTGGCTACACCTTC; CDR3 protein: CASSKPTGKAGYTF
CDR3 length: 16; J gene: TRBJ1-1; clone size: .; D gene: .; V gene: TRBV3-1/TRBV3-2; CDR3 DNA: TGTGCCAGCAGCCAAGCGGCCCGGGGGGCCTTTATCGGAGCTTTCTTT; CDR3 protein: CASSQAARGAFIGAFF
CDR3 length: 17; J gene: TRBJ1-1; clone size: .; D gene: .; V gene: TRBV7-9; CDR3 DNA: TGTGCCAGCACCCGGGCAACGGGGGGGTTCATGAACACTGAAGCTTTCTTT; CDR3 protein: CASTRATGGFMNTEAFF
CDR3 length: 14; J gene: TRBJ1-4; clone size: .; D gene: .; V gene: TRBV21-1; CDR3 DNA: TGTGCCGAGCCGCCCCGGAACGGGAGTGAAAAACTGTTTTTT; CDR3 protein: CAEPPRNGSEKLFF
CDR3 length: 14; J gene: TRBJ1-6; clone size: once; D gene: .; V gene: TRBV4-3; CDR3 DNA: TGCGCCAGCAGCCAAGATCGGACGAATTCACCCCTCCACTTT; CDR3 protein: CASSQDRTNSPLHF
CDR3 length: 13; J gene: TRBJ2-7; clone size: .; D gene: TRBD2; V gene: TRBV4-1; CDR3 DNA: TGCGCCAGCAGCCATAGCGGGGGGAACGAGCAGTACTTC; CDR3 protein: CASSHSGGNEQYF
CDR3 length: 17; J gene: TRBJ1-6; clone size: .; D gene: .; V gene: TRBV7-2; CDR3 DNA: TGTGCCAGCCCGGCGGGGAGCGCCTCTAACTATAATTCACCCCTCCACTTT; CDR3 protein: CASPAGSASNYNSPLHF
CDR3 length: 12; J gene: TRBJ1-2; clone size: few; D gene: .; V gene: TRBV20-1; CDR3 DNA: TGCAGTGCTAGTTTGGGGGCTGTTGGCTACACCTTC; CDR3 protein: CSASLGAVGYTF
CDR3 length: 11; J gene: TRBJ1-2; clone size: .; D gene: .; V gene: TRBV20-1; CDR3 DNA: TGCAGTGCTAGAGCACACTATGGCTACACCTTC; CDR3 protein: CSARAHYGYTF
CDR3 length: 16; J gene: TRBJ2-2; clone size: .; D gene: TRBD2; V gene: TRBV7-6; CDR3 DNA: TGTGCCAGCAGCTTAGCGAGCGGGGGGGCCGTCGGGGAGCTGTTTTTT; CDR3 protein: CASSLASGGAVGELFF
CDR3 length: 15; J gene: TRBJ2-7; clone size: .; D gene: .; V gene: TRBV10-3; CDR3 DNA: TGTGCCATCAAGAACCAAAGGGGCCCCACCTACGAGCAGTACTTC; CDR3 protein: CAIKNQRGPTYEQYF
CDR3 length: 16; J gene: TRBJ2-7; clone size: .; D gene: TRBD1; V gene: TRBV3-1/TRBV3-2; CDR3 DNA: TGTGCCAGCAGCCAAGATCAGGGGGCAGGGGGCTACGAGCAGTACTTC; CDR3 protein: CASSQDQGAGGYEQYF
CDR3 length: 14; J gene: TRBJ2-7; clone size: .; D gene: .; V gene: TRBV6-5; CDR3 DNA: TGTGCCAGCAGTTACGAGGGATCGGGCTACGAGCAGTACTTC; CDR3 protein: CASSYEGSGYEQYF
CDR3 length: 13; J gene: TRBJ2-7; clone size: .; D gene: .; V gene: TRBV5-1; CDR3 DNA: TGCGCCAGCAGCCATTCTCAGGGCTACGAGCAGTACTTC; CDR3 protein: CASSHSQGYEQYF
CDR3 length: 16; J gene: TRBJ2-5; clone size: .; D gene: TRBD1; V gene: TRBV7-6; CDR3 DNA: TGTGCCAGCAGCAGATTCGGACAGGGAGGACGGGAGACCCAGTACTTC; CDR3 protein: CASSRFGQGGRETQYF
CDR3 length: 14; J gene: TRBJ2-3; clone size: .; D gene: TRBD2; V gene: TRBV23-1; CDR3 DNA: TGCGCCAGCACACTTGGCGGGAGTACAGATACGCAGTATTTT; CDR3 protein: CASTLGGSTDTQYF
CDR3 length: 14; J gene: TRBJ2-1; clone size: once; D gene: .; V gene: TRBV3-1/TRBV3-2; CDR3 DNA: TGTGCCAGCAGCCAAGATTTGACTTACAATGAGCAGTTCTTC; CDR3 protein: CASSQDLTYNEQFF
CDR3 length: 15; J gene: TRBJ2-5; clone size: .; D gene: .; V gene: TRBV19; CDR3 DNA: TGTGCCAGTAGTCGACGGCAGCGTGAACAAGAGACCCAGTACTTC; CDR3 protein: CASSRRQREQETQYF
CDR3 length: 14; J gene: TRBJ1-1; clone size: once; D gene: .; V gene: TRBV21-1; CDR3 DNA: TGTGCCAGCAGCAAAGTGGGGGCGAACACTGAAGCTTTCTTT; CDR3 protein: CASSKVGANTEAFF